Listed below are T cell receptor beta chains from one sample, sequenced in a study of OX40 agonist ivuxolimab in advanced cancers. The table came from immunoSEQ multiplex PCR; TCRdb's copy has only in-frame clones and leaves some out. Among roughly 64,000 clones, approximately 92% were seen once, and the ten largest hold roughly 13%. The input for sequencing was CD4+ or CD8+ T cells sorted from blood, taken in a trial of the OX40 agonist ivuxolimab. All receptors derive from an adult with an advanced solid tumor such as melanoma, head and neck, liver or kidney cancer. The CDR3 runs from the conserved cysteine through the conserved F or W. The order of the fields is clone size, D gene, V gene, J gene, CDR3 protein, CDR3 DNA. The D gene is left open where the match is weak. For some rows the clone size is stated as once, few or many, or as a class when expanded; others skip it.

>once|NA|TRBV27|TRBJ1-4
CASSALATNEKLFF
TGTGCCAGCAGCGCCCTAGCAACTAATGAAAAACTGTTTTTT
>once|TRBD1|TRBV30|TRBJ2-3
CAWNRGQSTDTQYF
TGTGCCTGGAATAGGGGACAGAGCACAGATACGCAGTATTTT
>NA|NA|TRBV27|TRBJ2-3
CASTKSPLDTQYF
TGTGCCAGCACCAAAAGCCCGTTAGATACGCAGTATTTT
>NA|TRBD2|TRBV30|TRBJ2-5
CAWSLTSGGAGLETQYF
TGTGCCTGGAGTTTAACTAGCGGGGGGGCCGGGTTGGAGACCCAGTACTTC
>NA|NA|TRBV11-2|TRBJ2-7
CASSLDFSPFITYEQYF
TGTGCCAGCAGCTTAGATTTCAGTCCCTTCATTACCTACGAGCAGTACTTC
>NA|NA|TRBV7-9|TRBJ2-7
CASSRDISSYEQYF
TGTGCCAGCAGCCGAGACATCAGCTCCTACGAGCAGTACTTC
>NA|NA|TRBV19|TRBJ1-1
CASSIGPGTNTEAFF
TGTGCCAGTAGTATTGGCCCAGGGACGAACACTGAAGCTTTCTTT
>once|NA|TRBV5-6|TRBJ2-5
CASSFEGAPQYF
TGTGCCAGCAGCTTCGAGGGAGCGCCCCAGTACTTC
>NA|TRBD2|TRBV4-1|TRBJ2-3
CASSPETSGETDTQYF
TGCGCCAGCAGCCCAGAGACTAGCGGGGAGACAGATACGCAGTATTTT
>NA|TRBD2|TRBV2|TRBJ2-1
CASRPGGGGEQFF
TGTGCCAGCCGCCCCGGGGGGGGCGGTGAGCAGTTCTTC
>NA|NA|TRBV27|TRBJ2-1
CASSRDSGKEQFF
TGTGCCAGCAGTCGCGACTCCGGGAAAGAGCAGTTCTTC
>NA|TRBD2|TRBV19|TRBJ2-1
CASTVVAGGNEQFF
TGTGCCAGTACCGTGGTAGCGGGAGGCAATGAGCAGTTCTTC
>NA|NA|TRBV29-1|TRBJ1-2
CSVEERNSIYTF
TGCAGCGTTGAAGAAAGGAACAGTATCTACACCTTC
>NA|TRBD1|TRBV27|TRBJ2-1
CASRTGVEQFF
TGTGCCAGCAGAACAGGGGTTGAGCAGTTCTTC
>NA|NA|TRBV6-6|TRBJ2-7
CASSYFLGQTGEQYF
TGTGCCAGCAGTTACTTTCTCGGACAGACCGGTGAGCAGTACTTC
>NA|NA|TRBV5-6|TRBJ2-5
CASSLRGARETQYF
TGTGCCAGCAGCTTGCGGGGGGCGCGGGAGACCCAGTACTTC
>NA|NA|TRBV7-9|TRBJ2-7
CASSLDGNEQYF
TGTGCCAGCAGCTTAGACGGCAACGAGCAGTACTTC
>NA|NA|TRBV27|TRBJ1-1
CASRPGLGRTEAFF
TGTGCCAGCAGACCGGGGCTGGGTCGCACTGAAGCTTTCTTT
>once|NA|TRBV27|TRBJ2-1
CASSLYARVDNEQFF
TGTGCCAGCAGTTTATATGCCAGGGTCGACAATGAGCAGTTCTTC
>NA|NA|TRBV10-2|TRBJ2-3
CASSETSGGVADTQYF
TGCGCCAGCAGTGAGACGTCGGGGGGCGTGGCAGATACGCAGTATTTT
>once|TRBD2|TRBV6-6|TRBJ2-2
CASSYGLATGELFF
TGTGCCAGCAGTTACGGACTAGCGACCGGGGAGCTGTTTTTT
>NA|NA|TRBV6-5|TRBJ1-2
CASTPGEGYGYTF
TGTGCCAGCACTCCAGGGGAGGGCTATGGCTACACCTTC
>NA|NA|TRBV13|TRBJ2-1
CASKISGSPYNEQFF
TGTGCCAGCAAAATCTCAGGGTCCCCCTACAATGAGCAGTTCTTC
>NA|TRBD2|TRBV27|TRBJ2-2
CASIAGGPSGELFF
TGTGCCAGCATAGCGGGAGGGCCCTCCGGGGAGCTGTTTTTT
>few|NA|TRBV9|TRBJ1-1
CASSVAGVVTEAFF
TGTGCCAGCAGCGTAGCAGGGGTGGTCACTGAAGCTTTCTTT
>NA|NA|TRBV10-3|TRBJ1-1
CAISPIEQNTEAFF
TGTGCCATCAGTCCCATCGAACAGAACACTGAAGCTTTCTTT
>NA|NA|TRBV21-1|TRBJ1-2
CASSVQTQANNYGYTF
TGTGCCAGCAGCGTCCAGACTCAAGCGAATAACTATGGCTACACCTTC
>NA|TRBD1|TRBV9|TRBJ1-2
CASSGDSDYGYTF
TGTGCCAGCAGCGGGGACAGCGACTATGGCTACACCTTC
>NA|TRBD2|TRBV9|TRBJ2-3
CASSLGLAGMLDTQYF
TGTGCCAGCAGCCTTGGACTAGCGGGGATGTTAGATACGCAGTATTTT
>NA|NA|TRBV30|TRBJ1-2
CAWSEVVAGCTF
TGTGCCTGGAGTGAGGTAGTGGCTGGGTGCACCTTC
>NA|NA|TRBV13|TRBJ2-3
CASSLEGDTQYF
TGTGCCAGCAGCTTAGAAGGAGATACGCAGTATTTT
>NA|TRBD1|TRBV19|TRBJ2-1
CASSRDRYNEQFF
TGTGCCAGTAGCCGGGACAGGTACAATGAGCAGTTCTTC
>NA|NA|TRBV4-1|TRBJ2-7
CASSPFLTLGEQYF
TGCGCCAGCAGTCCCTTTTTAACCCTCGGCGAGCAGTACTTC
>NA|TRBD2|TRBV2|TRBJ2-1
CASREPVMTSGIYEQFF
TGTGCCAGCAGAGAACCGGTCATGACTAGCGGGATCTATGAGCAGTTCTTC
>NA|NA|TRBV6-5|TRBJ2-2
CATNGDTGELFF
TGTGCCACCAACGGGGACACCGGGGAGCTGTTTTTT
>NA|TRBD2|TRBV5-8|TRBJ2-3
CASSFREVRTDTQYF
TGTGCCAGCAGCTTTCGGGAGGTACGCACAGATACGCAGTATTTT
>NA|TRBD2|TRBV28|TRBJ2-7
CASSLGLAVGSYEQYF
TGTGCCAGCAGCCTAGGGCTAGCGGTGGGCTCCTACGAGCAGTACTTC
>NA|NA|TRBV9|TRBJ2-3
CASSVPTRGYRDTQYF
TGTGCCAGCAGCGTACCCACTAGGGGGTATAGGGATACGCAGTATTTT
>NA|NA|TRBV5-1|TRBJ1-1
CASHFEGGTEAFF
TGCGCCAGCCATTTTGAGGGCGGCACTGAAGCTTTCTTT